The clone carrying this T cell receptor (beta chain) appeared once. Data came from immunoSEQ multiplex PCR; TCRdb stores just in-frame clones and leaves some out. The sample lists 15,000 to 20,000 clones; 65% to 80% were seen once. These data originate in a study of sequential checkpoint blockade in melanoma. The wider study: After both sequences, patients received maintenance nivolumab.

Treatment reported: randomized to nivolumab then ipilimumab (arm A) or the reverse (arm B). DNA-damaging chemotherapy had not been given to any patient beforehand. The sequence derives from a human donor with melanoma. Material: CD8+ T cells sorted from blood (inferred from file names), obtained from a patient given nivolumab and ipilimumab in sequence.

The CDR3 DNA is TGTGCCAGCAGTTTCCCCGGGGGCTACAATGAGCAGTTCTTC. Translating it yields CASSFPGGYNEQFF. V usage is TRBV27 and J usage is TRBJ2-1; D is perhaps TRBD2 (6 bases). CDR3 length: 14 residues. The V end was cut by 3 bases, the J end by 3 bases, with 9 bases between. Germline V gene lookup returns CDR1 MNHEY and CDR2 SMNVEV (reference sequence).